The sample holds a few counts of the clone carrying this TCR beta chain. Time point meaning: newly diagnosed GD, antithyroid drugs for less than 3 months. From PBMCs, RNA was extracted and then used to make the TCR library. The data stem from a study of regulatory T cells in long-lasting Graves disease. Study in general: The antithyroid drugs taken by newly diagnosed Graves' patients had been used for under 3 months.

The CDR3 sequence is 15 residues long. V shed 4 bases, J shed 5 bases, and the junction held 10 bases outside the gene matches. Germline V gives CDR1 MNHNS, CDR2 SASEGT. Construction of TCR beta libraries relied on iRepertoire HTBI primers and on Arm-PCR targeting CDR3 regions. TCRdb ran MiXCR on the multiplex PCR reads and lists one entry per CDR3 protein. The repertoire holds fewer than 650,000 distinct CDR3 sequences, with 16% as singletons. The same data also went into a second study, on T cells in Graves' hyperthyroidism and ophthalmopathy.

Sequenced material: peripheral blood mononuclear cells (PBMCs), taken at new diagnosis, from a patient treated with antithyroid drugs. The chain uses TRBV6-1 and TRBJ2-7; 8 nucleotides align to TRBD1. The TCR originated in a man between 18 and 35 years old with Graves disease. CDR3 sequence: CASSVDRGTPHEQYF. The CDR3 bases are TGTGCCAGCAGTGTTGACAGGGGTACACCCCACGAGCAGTACTTC.